These 5 T cell receptor beta chains were sequenced from one sample in a study of PD-1 blockade in classical Hodgkin lymphoma. As to time point: cycle 4 day 1 (C4D1), after six to seven weeks of nivolumab. After autologous stem cell transplantation all patients relapsed, and prior brentuximab vedotin exposure differed between cohorts. Magnetic negative selection was used to purify CD4+ T cells from thawed PBMCs. The protocol was immunoSEQ multiplex PCR, while the TCRdb copy is restricted to in-frame clones and leaves out a portion. Among about 22,000 clones, about 72% were seen once, and the ten largest hold less than 1.5%. This sample comprised CD4+ T cells from blood, obtained before the fourth cycle of nivolumab. The receptors were sampled from a human donor with classical Hodgkin lymphoma.

This clone was observed a single time. The chain employs TRBV14 and TRBJ2-5; 8 bases map to TRBD2. The length of the CDR3 is 16 residues. V gave up 0 bases and J gave up 0 bases; unmatched junction bases: 3. In germline, CDR1 is SGHDN, CDR2 FVKESK. CDR3: CASSQEGTRNQETQYF. CDR3 nucleotides: TGTGCCAGCAGCCAAGAGGGGACTAGGAACCAAGAGACCCAGTACTTC.

This clone was detected only once. V usage is TRBV2 and J usage is TRBJ2-7; perhaps TRBD1 as D (5 bases). Germline lookup yields CDR1 SNHLY and CDR2 FYNNEI. The CDR3 has 16 residues. Trimming stripped 4 bases from V and 3 bases from J, with 19 bases between. As DNA, the CDR3 is TGTGCCAGCAGTGGCACGACCCAGGGATTGGGCTACGAGCAGTACTTC. Its protein is CASSGTTQGLGYEQYF.

This clone was seen a handful of times. V is TRBV7-2 and J is TRBJ2-7; 9 positions agree with TRBD2. V was clipped by 1 base and J by 2 bases; unmatched bases: 6. The V gene's germline CDR1 is SGHTA and CDR2 FQGNSA. The CDR3 runs 16 residues. The CDR3 loop reads CASSLDSGGTAYEQYF. The CDR3 DNA reads as TGTGCCAGCAGCTTAGACAGCGGGGGGACTGCCTACGAGCAGTACTTC.

The chain carries TRBV7-2 and TRBJ2-1; 11 bases fit TRBD2. Germline values: CDR1 SGHTA, CDR2 FQGNSA. Losses at the gene ends were 6 bases for V and 5 bases for J; bases not matched to a gene: 6. The CDR3 contains 15 residues. The CDR3 here is CASSRTSGSDNEQFF. Here the CDR3 DNA reads TGTGCCAGCAGTCGGACTAGCGGGTCGGACAATGAGCAGTTCTTC.

The J gene is TRBJ2-2, the V gene TRBV2; 8 bases are shared with TRBD2. Trimming cost V 7 bases and J 7 bases; bases outside gene matches: 5. The CDR3 has 13 residues. CDR1 is SNHLY, CDR2 FYNNEI, per germline. This CDR3 reads CASKLAEVGELFF. The DNA of the CDR3 is TGTGCCAGCAAACTAGCGGAGGTCGGGGAGCTGTTTTTT.